Shown below are 10 T cell receptor beta chains from a single sample sequenced in a study of beta chain features in type 1 diabetes. All of the isolated RNA was reverse transcribed, so expressed TCRB transcripts were sequenced. Assay used: immunoSEQ multiplex PCR; TCRdb lists only in-frame clones, some missing. The sample carries some 410,000 clones, about 10% recorded once. The sample taken for sequencing was naive CD4+ T cells from blood. The receptors originated from a woman between 18 and 29 years old in good health.

The V and J genes are TRBV27 and TRBJ1-1; D unclear. The CDR3 contains 13 residues. V was pared by 4 bases and J by 2 bases, with 8 bases between. From germline, CDR1 is MNHEY and CDR2 SMNVEV (reference sequence). The CDR3 DNA follows: TGTGCCAGCAGTTCGAAGAGTAACACTGAAGCTTTCTTT. The encoded protein is CASSSKSNTEAFF.

This chain uses TRBV25-1 with TRBJ2-1, with 9 bases matching TRBD1. J was trimmed by 5 bases and V by 5 bases; bases with no gene match: 10. CDR3 length equals 16 residues. Per the germline V gene, CDR1 is MGHDK and CDR2 is SYGVNS. As DNA, the CDR3 is TGTGCCAGCAGTAACCGACAGGGGGTGATGGACAATGAGCAGTTCTTC. Protein sequence: CASSNRQGVMDNEQFF.

The V call is TRBV15, the J call TRBJ1-5; D is unresolved. Germline CDR1 reads LNHNV; CDR2 reads YYDKDF (reference sequence). The CDR3 totals 13 residues. Trimming pared 0 bases from V and 4 bases from J, leaving 4 bases between. The CDR3 coding sequence is TGTGCCACCAGCAGAGAACAGAATCAGCCCCAGCATTTT. It codes for CATSREQNQPQHF.

This chain uses TRBV7-9 with TRBJ2-1; D possibly corresponds to TRBD2 (5 bases). The germline V and J ends were trimmed by 4 bases and 0 bases, with 13 bases remaining between them. This CDR3 spans 16 amino acids. Germline-derived CDR1 and CDR2 are SEHNR and FQNEAQ (reference sequence). The CDR3 is CASSWSKGSSYNEQFF. In DNA form, the CDR3 reads TGTGCCAGCAGCTGGTCAAAAGGGAGCTCCTACAATGAGCAGTTCTTC.

This clone appeared many times. This chain connects TRBV29-1 to TRBJ2-4; D not certain. Germline values: CDR1 SQVTM, CDR2 ANQGSEA. This CDR3 is built from 13 residues. V was trimmed by 7 bases and J by 0 bases, leaving 10 bases between them. CDR3 nucleotides: TGCAGCGCCGCCTCGCTAGCCAAAAACATTCAGTACTTC. Translated, it gives CSAASLAKNIQYF.

This chain links TRBV15 with TRBJ2-7; D gene ambiguous. CDR3 size: 13 residues. V lost 1 base and J 3 bases, leaving 7 bases between the germline ends. CDR1 LNHNV and CDR2 YYDKDF come from the germline V gene (reference sequence). CDR3 DNA: TGTGCCACCAGCAGAGGACACAACTACGAGCAGTACGTC. It specifies CATSRGHNYEQYV.

Only a few counts were recorded for this clone. The chain has TRBV18 and TRBJ1-2, with unresolved D. Germline V lookup: CDR1 KGHSH, CDR2 LQKENI. The CDR3 sequence is 12 residues long. Trimming stripped 4 bases from V and 0 bases from J, with 3 bases between. CDR3 amino acids: CASSLANYGYTF. CDR3 nucleotide sequence: TGTGCCAGCTCACTAGCTAACTATGGCTACACCTTC.

The V gene is TRBV7-9, the J gene TRBJ1-5; 10 nucleotides align to TRBD1. V dropped 5 bases and J dropped 4; count of bases not matched to a gene: 8. Looked up from germline, CDR1 is SEHNR and CDR2 is FQNEAQ (reference sequence). CDR3 length equals 16 residues. The DNA of the CDR3 is TGTGCCAGCAGCGCCCAGACAGGGGGCAGAAATCAGCCCCAGCATTTT. Amino acids: CASSAQTGGRNQPQHF.

The rearrangement links TRBV4-1 to TRBJ1-5; 10 nucleotides align to TRBD1. CDR3 size: 16 residues. Trimming at V came to 2 bases and at J to 7 bases, leaving 8 bases not matched to a gene. Germline-derived CDR1 and CDR2 are MGHRA and YSYEKL. The CDR3 coding sequence is TGCGCCAGCAGCCAACCGGGACAGGGGCCCAGGCAGCCCCAGCATTTT. Protein sequence: CASSQPGQGPRQPQHF.

Only a few counts were recorded for this clone. The chain is built from TRBV9 and TRBJ1-2; no definite D call. This CDR3 has 13 amino acids. The germline V gene has CDR1 SGDLS and CDR2 YYNGEE. V shed 3 bases and J shed 4 bases, with 10 bases lying between them. CDR3 protein: CASSARLAYGYTF. The CDR3 bases are TGTGCCAGCAGCGCTCGTTTAGCCTATGGCTACACCTTC.